This TCR beta chain was recovered during a study of early T cells in non-severe SARS-CoV-2 infection (dated by TCRdb to about 2021). Background for the entire study: Because TCR sequencing was done on bulk RNA from unsorted whole blood, the alpha and beta chains could not be paired. What the work shows at the level of the full study, not this receptor alone: Matching against VDJdb was skewed toward anti-spike CD8 responses, likely underestimated virus-specific expansions, and missed private and CD4 specificities.

The CDR3 starts with the cysteine, ends with the phenylalanine, and has 14 residues. The DNA shown is the 42-base CDR3, in frame from base 1. V gives up 8 bases and J gives up 2 bases, and the segment between their germline ends measures 15 bases. As encoded in the germline V gene (reference sequence), CDR1 is MNHEY while CDR2 is SMNVEV. This was a case-control study nested in a cohort of healthcare workers in London, UK, who had nasopharyngeal swab PCR tests and blood samples taken every week. Healthcare workers were recruited during the week of the UK lockdown, between 23 and 31 March 2020, and followed weekly for up to about 15 weeks. This clonotype was seen at least ten times. Its antigen has not been determined. No base quality information exists; no much larger clone differs at one position. The method behind the library was 5' RACE. TCRdb records NextSeq 500 as the sequencer. The TCR library protocol attached unique molecular identifiers to individual cDNA molecules to correct for sequencing error and PCR bias. Both TCR alpha and beta chains were sequenced, and tight co-correlation was observed between alpha and beta sequence abundances in each sample. The paper's processing steps were these. Decombinator V4 was used to annotate TCR sequences for V gene, J gene and CDR3. Expanded TCRs were defined as changing significantly between any two time points under a Poisson model with p below 0.0001. TCR abundances were normalised to the total number of TCRs sequenced in each sample and reported as counts per million. TRAV1-2 paired with TRAJ12, TRAJ20 or TRAJ33 defined MAIT TCRs, while TRAV10 paired with TRAJ18 defined iNKT TCRs. VDJdb, accessed 1 November 2021, was searched for CMV, EBV and SARS-CoV-2 annotated TCRs, with TCRs annotated for multiple antigens excluded. The public reads were quality trimmed at Q25 with fastp and then assembled into clones with MiXCR by TCRdb, keeping productive beta chains. Rows are combined by CDR3 protein, so each entry shows the most common genes and DNA. These V and J calls rely on TCRdb rather than the paper's analysis. The sample table contains some 77,000 distinct CDR3 sequences; only one count was recorded for 10% to 15% of them. In total, the top ten clones hold 15% to 17% of the sample.

The source material was whole blood, sampled at baseline. This TCR was sampled from an adult who was a healthcare worker with PCR-confirmed SARS-CoV-2 infection or an uninfected control (not recorded which). The donor label of this sample is uncertain. The rearrangement combines TRBV27 with TRBJ2-5, and perhaps TRBD1 as D gene, on 7 matching bases. The CDR3 region: CASGRRDRQETQYF. The DNA sequence reads TGTGCCAGCGGAAGGAGGGACAGACAAGAGACCCAGTACTTC.